These 20 T cell receptor beta chains were all obtained from the same sample, sequenced in a study of Ad26.COV2.S vaccination and SARS-CoV-2 variants. Data came from immunoSEQ multiplex PCR; TCRdb stores just in-frame clones and leaves some out. There are around 450,000 clones in the sample; approximately 92% occur only once, and over 2% lies in the top ten. Sample treatment: 19 received Ad26.COV2.S at low or high dose, single or two shots; about five received placebo; per-sample allocation not given. Sampling took place 63 days after the first vaccine or placebo injection. The sample in question was peripheral blood, obtained in a trial of Ad26.COV2.S vaccine versus placebo. The receptors derive from a person aged 18 to 65 who received the Ad26.COV2.S COVID-19 vaccine or a placebo.

The chain carries TRBV7-8 and TRBJ2-5, with a possible D match to TRBD2 (6 bases). This CDR3 spans 16 amino acids. From germline, CDR1 is SGHVS and CDR2 FQNEAQ. V lost 5 bases, J lost 2 bases, and 18 bases lay in between. Here the CDR3 DNA reads TGTGCCAGCAGCCCCCCCGGGCTAGCGCGGCAAGAGACCCAGTACTTC. It translates to CASSPPGLARQETQYF.

V and J are TRBV7-9 and TRBJ2-7; D unresolved. In germline, CDR1 is SEHNR, CDR2 FQNEAQ (reference sequence). The V gene lost 5 bases and the J gene lost 3 bases, with 17 bases spanning the gap. This CDR3 is built from 15 residues. The CDR3 DNA reads TGTGCCAGCAGCGCCCGGACGGTCCGGTTCTACGAGCAGTACTTC. Its protein product is CASSARTVRFYEQYF. Looking up the rest from reference TRBV7-9 and TRBJ2-7 gives the full variable domain: DTGVSQNPRHKITKRGQNVTFRCDPISEHNRLYWYRQTLGQGPEFLTYFQNEAQLEKSRLLSDRFSAERPKGSFSTLEIQRTEQGDSAMYLCASSARTVRFYEQYFGPGTRLTVT.

The chain carries TRBV5-4 and TRBJ1-2, with D unresolved. V was shortened by 4 bases and J by 6 bases, with 16 bases between the two germline ends. This CDR3 region has 14 residues. Per the germline V gene, CDR1 is SGHNT and CDR2 is YYREEE (reference sequence). CDR3 sequence reads: CASSPGPPADGYTF. As DNA, the CDR3 is TGTGCCAGCAGCCCCGGGCCTCCGGCGGATGGCTACACCTTC.

A single count supports this clone. The chain is built from TRBV5-6 and TRBJ1-4; weak D call: TRBD1 (5 bases). V lost 0 bases and J lost 4, with 10 bases in between. CDR1 and CDR2 from the germline V gene are SGHDT and YYEEEE. This CDR3 has 15 amino acids. The CDR3 bases are TGTGCCAGCAGCTTGGGCCCAGGGCTTAATGAAAAACTGTTTTTT. It encodes CASSLGPGLNEKLFF.

This sequence joins TRBV28 and TRBJ1-4, with D maybe TRBD1 (5 bases). CDR1 and CDR2 (germline): MDHEN, SYDVKM. V lost 5 bases to trimming and J lost 0 bases, with 13 bases between them. This CDR3 spans 16 amino acids. The CDR3 coding sequence is TGTGCCAGCAGTGTGCGGGACGGTGCAACTAATGAAAAACTGTTTTTT. Translated, it gives CASSVRDGATNEKLFF.

The CDR3 loop is CASRTEGTGYTF. The CDR3 DNA sequence: TGTGCCAGCAGAACGGAGGGGACGGGCTACACCTTC. V gene TRBV12-3 or TRBV12-4 combines with J gene TRBJ1-2, with D possibly TRBD1 on 5 matching bases. There are 12 residues in the CDR3. The V end lost 6 bases, the J end lost 8 bases, and 13 bases lay between the germline ends.

The chain has TRBV29-1 and TRBJ1-2; the D is unclear. The germline gives CDR1 SQVTM, CDR2 ANQGSEA. This CDR3 has 12 amino acids. The V end was cut by 4 bases, the J end by 1 base, with 7 bases between. CDR3 protein: CSVGSRNYGYTF. DNA of the CDR3: TGCAGCGTTGGGTCACGTAACTATGGCTACACCTTC.

The chain is built from TRBV5-1 and TRBJ2-2; 7 positions match TRBD1. The CDR3 loop spans 17 amino acids. The germline CDR1 and CDR2 sequences are SGHRS and YFSETQ. Trimming at V came to 0 bases and at J to 3 bases, leaving 8 bases not matched to a gene. The CDR3 DNA reads as TGCGCCAGCAGCTTGGTGGGCAGGGGGAGATACACCGGGGAGCTGTTTTTT. Protein sequence: CASSLVGRGRYTGELFF. The full variable domain, its missing parts supplied by reference TRBV5-1 and TRBJ2-2, is KAGVTQTPRYLIKTRGQQVTLSCSPISGHRSVSWYQQTPGQGLQFLFEYFSETQRNKGNFPGRFSGRQFSNSRSEMNVSTLELGDSALYLCASSLVGRGRYTGELFFGEGSRLTVL.

This chain joins TRBV4-2 and TRBJ1-2; possibly TRBD1 for D (5 bases). In germline, CDR1 is LGHNA, CDR2 YNFKEQ. This CDR3 has 16 amino acids. Trimming took 0 bases from V and 0 from J, leaving 11 bases between them. CDR3 nucleotide sequence: TGTGCCAGCAGCCAAGACAACAGGCGAGCTAACTATGGCTACACCTTC. It translates to CASSQDNRRANYGYTF.

The CDR3 DNA reads as TGTGCCAGCAGTGAAGCAAGGGGGGTAGTACCGAACTATGGCTACACCTTC. Translating gives CASSEARGVVPNYGYTF. V gene TRBV6-1 combines with J gene TRBJ1-2, with D perhaps TRBD1 (6 bases). There are 17 residues in the CDR3. In germline, CDR1 is MNHNS, CDR2 SASEGT. The V end lost 0 bases, the J end lost 2 bases, and 16 bases lay between the germline ends.

The CDR3 loop is CATSRLSTGTYEQYF. CDR3 bases: TGTGCCACCAGCAGGTTATCGACAGGGACCTACGAGCAGTACTTC. V is TRBV15 and J is TRBJ2-7; 7 bases fit TRBD1. Germline V CDR1 and CDR2: LNHNV, YYDKDF (reference sequence). V dropped 3 bases and J dropped 2; count of bases not matched to a gene: 7. This CDR3 comprises 15 residues.

V usage is TRBV7-2 and J usage is TRBJ2-3, with 7 bases fitting TRBD2. The CDR3 spans 14 residues. CDR1 is SGHTA and CDR2 is FQGNSA in the germline V gene. V was pared by 5 bases and J by 4 bases, with 6 bases of the junction left unmatched. This chain's CDR3 is CASSRTREPDTQYF. Written as DNA, the CDR3 is TGTGCCAGCAGCCGGACTAGGGAACCAGATACGCAGTATTTT.

The chain recombines TRBV29-1 with TRBJ2-3, with no clear D. Trimming pared 7 bases from V and 8 bases from J, leaving 10 bases between. Germline assignment: CDR1 SQVTM and CDR2 ANQGSEA. This CDR3 has 10 amino acids. CDR3 coding DNA: TGCAGCGCCTCGTTAGGTACGCAGTATTTT. Protein sequence: CSASLGTQYF.

The chain combines TRBV30 with TRBJ1-1; 7 bases are a match to TRBD1. Germline V lookup: CDR1 GTSNPN, CDR2 SVGIG (reference sequence). With 5 bases clipped from V and 5 bases from J, the junction kept 8 bases outside the gene matches. The CDR3 spans 13 residues. CDR3 DNA: TGTGCCTGGGGAACCGTACAGGGGACTGAAGCTTTCTTT. This translates into CAWGTVQGTEAFF.

This clone appeared once. This chain connects TRBV28 to TRBJ2-4, with a weak D call TRBD1 (5 bases). The CDR3 is 16 amino acids. Germline V CDR1 and CDR2: MDHEN, SYDVKM. V lost 1 base to trimming and J lost 3 bases, with 13 bases between them. The CDR3 sequence: CASSLSRSRVKNIQYF. The CDR3 coding sequence is TGTGCCAGCAGTTTATCCCGATCCAGGGTCAAAAACATTCAGTACTTC.

This clone was seen only once. The rearrangement joins TRBV2 to TRBJ1-1; D unresolved. Germline loops: CDR1 SNHLY, CDR2 FYNNEI. The CDR3 runs to 15 residues. V lost 3 bases, J lost 1 base, and 12 bases lay in between. The CDR3 spells CASSDRGSSNTEAFF. The DNA for the CDR3 is TGTGCCAGCAGTGATCGGGGATCTTCGAACACTGAAGCTTTCTTT. Combining the CDR3 with reference TRBV2 and TRBJ1-1 gives the whole variable domain EPEVTQTPSHQVTQMGQEVILRCVPISNHLYFYWYRQILGQKVEFLVSFYNNEISEKSEIFDDQFSVERPDGSNFTLKIRSTKLEDSAMYFCASSDRGSSNTEAFFGQGTRLTVV.

The V and J genes are TRBV5-4 and TRBJ2-2; D remains ambiguous. V was trimmed by 4 bases and J by 2 bases, leaving 12 bases between them. The germline CDR1 and CDR2 sequences are SGHNT and YYREEE (reference sequence). This CDR3 region has 15 residues. The CDR3 DNA is TGTGCCAGCAGCCCCCCCTGGGCTAACACCGGGGAGCTGTTTTTT. As protein: CASSPPWANTGELFF. The full variable domain, completed using reference TRBV5-4 and TRBJ2-2, is ETGVTQSPTHLIKTRGQQVTLRCSSQSGHNTVSWYQQALGQGPQFIFQYYREEENGRGNFPPRFSGLQFPNYSSELNVNALELDDSALYLCASSPPWANTGELFFGEGSRLTVL.

This clone was recorded once. V and J are TRBV19 and TRBJ2-3; TRBD1 aligns across 8 bases. CDR1 is LNHDA, CDR2 SQIVND, per germline (reference sequence). The CDR3 is 17 residues long. Losses at the gene ends were 5 bases for V and 2 bases for J; bases not matched to a gene: 12. The CDR3 reads CASSEWATGEITDTQYF. In DNA, the CDR3 is TGTGCCAGTAGTGAGTGGGCGACAGGGGAGATCACAGATACGCAGTATTTT.

CDR3 protein: CASSLRGSGRSYNEQFF. CDR3 DNA sequence: TGTGCCAGCAGCTTAAGGGGGAGCGGCCGCTCCTACAATGAGCAGTTCTTC. J is TRBJ2-1 and V is TRBV7-3; D may match TRBD1 or TRBD2 (5 bases each). CDR1 is SGHTA and CDR2 is FQGTGA in the germline V gene. The V end was cut by 1 base, the J end by 0 bases, with 13 bases between. The CDR3 is made up of 17 amino acids.

This chain connects TRBV5-5 to TRBJ1-3; a weak D match, TRBD1 (6 bases). The CDR3 is 17 residues long. CDR1 and CDR2 from the germline V gene are SGHKS and YYEKEE (reference sequence). V was shortened by 3 bases and J by 0 bases, with 16 bases between the two germline ends. CDR3 nucleotide sequence: TGTGCCAGCAGCTCTTCTGGGGGACATAACTCTGGAAACACCATATATTTT. Its translation is CASSSSGGHNSGNTIYF.